The next 8 T cell receptor beta chains were all read from a single sample in a study of response to subunit inactivated influenza vaccine. TCRdb ran MiXCR on the RT-PCR reads and lists one entry per CDR3 protein. The sample holds under 550,000 distinct CDR3 sequences, less than 8% seen once. This sample comprised PBMCs from blood, obtained less than 30 months after vaccination. The receptors stem from a man aged 45 to 75 who received an inactivated influenza vaccine.

This clonotype was counted between two and nine times. The rearrangement joins TRBV18 to TRBJ2-7; TRBD1 or TRBD2 may be the D gene (5 bases each). CDR1 and CDR2 (germline): KGHSH, LQKENI. Trimming left V 6 bases short and J 0 bases short, with 12 bases between. The CDR3 runs to 14 residues. Here the CDR3 DNA reads TGTGCCAGCTCGGGTGAGGGGAACTCCTACGAGCAGTACTTC. It specifies CASSGEGNSYEQYF.

This clonotype was seen many times. The chain is built from TRBV12-3 or TRBV12-4 and TRBJ2-1, with 8 bases matching TRBD2. CDR3 length: 16 residues. V lost 6 bases to trimming and J lost 0 bases; unmatched junction nucleotides: 7. The CDR3 region is CASSFGGGSSYNEQFF. CDR3 bases: TGTGCCAGCAGCTTCGGCGGGGGGAGCTCCTACAATGAGCAGTTCTTC.

This clonotype appeared a few times. This rearrangement joins TRBV2 to TRBJ1-1, with a possible D match to TRBD1 (5 bases). Trimming pared 6 bases from V and 0 bases from J, leaving 23 bases between. The germline V gene has CDR1 SNHLY and CDR2 FYNNEI. CDR3 length: 18 residues. CDR3 sequence (DNA): TGTGCCAGCAGCGTCAACCGGGACCTTACCCGAATGAACACTGAAGCTTTCTTT. The encoded protein is CASSVNRDLTRMNTEAFF.

In the case of this clonotype: A much larger clonotype is one base distant, so this may be a read error. J is TRBJ2-3 and V is TRBV2; D is tentatively TRBD1 or TRBD2 (5 bases each). V lost 10 bases to trimming and J lost 2 bases, with 16 bases between them. Germline V gene data show CDR1 as SNHLY and CDR2 as FYNNEI. The CDR3 runs 14 residues. The CDR3 protein is CATRLGVDTDTQYF. CDR3 coding DNA: TGTGCCACCAGATTGGGGGTAGACACAGATACGCAGTATTTT.

The CDR3 nucleotides are TGCAGCGTTGGGCGACAGGGGACTGAAGCTTTCTTT. This gives the protein CSVGRQGTEAFF. V and J are TRBV29-1 and TRBJ1-1; 8 nucleotides match TRBD1. Germline CDR1 SQVTM, CDR2 ANQGSEA. The CDR3 is 12 amino acids. J lost 5 bases, V lost 4 bases, and 3 bases had no gene match.

This clonotype was seen only a few times. The CDR3, as DNA: TGTGCCAGCAGCTTAGAGACAGGCTATAATTCACCCCTCCACTTT. Protein sequence: CASSLETGYNSPLHF. The chain joins TRBV11-2 to TRBJ1-6, with TRBD1 as a possible D gene (6 bases). Per the germline V gene, CDR1 is SGHAT and CDR2 is FQNNGV. CDR3 size: 15 residues. Trimming left V 0 bases short and J 3 bases short, with 6 bases between.

In its sample, this clonotype was seen a few times. The rearrangement joins TRBV28 to TRBJ2-7; D is unclear. The CDR3 consists of 11 residues. Germline values: CDR1 MDHEN, CDR2 SYDVKM. Trimming removed 1 base from V and 5 bases from J, with 3 bases in between. The DNA of the CDR3 is TGTGCCAGCAGTTTATTCCACGAGCAGTACTTC. It codes for CASSLFHEQYF.

The gene calls are TRBV28 and TRBJ2-2; D might be TRBD1 (5 bases). V lost 0 bases and J lost 6, with 11 bases in between. From germline, CDR1 is MDHEN and CDR2 SYDVKM. This CDR3 is built from 15 residues. The CDR3 protein is CASSLWGPSSGELFF. In DNA, the CDR3 is TGTGCCAGCAGTTTATGGGGGCCCTCGTCCGGGGAGCTGTTTTTT.